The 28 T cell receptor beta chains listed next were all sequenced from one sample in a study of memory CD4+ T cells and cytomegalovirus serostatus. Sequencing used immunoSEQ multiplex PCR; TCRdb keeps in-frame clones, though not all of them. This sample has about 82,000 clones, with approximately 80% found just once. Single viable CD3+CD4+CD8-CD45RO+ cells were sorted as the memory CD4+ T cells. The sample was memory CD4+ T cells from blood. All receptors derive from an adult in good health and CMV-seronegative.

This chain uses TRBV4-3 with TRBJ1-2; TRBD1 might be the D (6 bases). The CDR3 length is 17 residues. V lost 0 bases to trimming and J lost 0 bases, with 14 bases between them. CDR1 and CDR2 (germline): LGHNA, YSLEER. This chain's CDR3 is CASSQESGGGTNYGYTF. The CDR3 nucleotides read TGCGCCAGCAGCCAAGAAAGCGGGGGCGGGACTAACTATGGCTACACCTTC.

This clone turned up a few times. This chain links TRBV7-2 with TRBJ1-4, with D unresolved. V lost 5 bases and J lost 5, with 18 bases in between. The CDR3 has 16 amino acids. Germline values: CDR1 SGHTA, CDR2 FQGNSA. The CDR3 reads CASSRNGHTGNEKLFF. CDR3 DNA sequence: TGTGCCAGCAGCCGAAATGGGCACACTGGAAATGAAAAACTGTTTTTT.

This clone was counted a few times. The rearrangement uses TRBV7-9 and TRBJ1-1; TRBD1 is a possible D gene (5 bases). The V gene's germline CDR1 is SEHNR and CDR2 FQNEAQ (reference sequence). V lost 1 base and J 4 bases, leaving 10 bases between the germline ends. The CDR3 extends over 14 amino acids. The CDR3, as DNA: TGTGCCAGCAGCTTAGATCGGGGCTCCACTGAAGCTTTCTTT. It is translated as CASSLDRGSTEAFF. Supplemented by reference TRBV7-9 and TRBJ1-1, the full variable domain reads DTGVSQNPRHKITKRGQNVTFRCDPISEHNRLYWYRQTLGQGPEFLTYFQNEAQLEKSRLLSDRFSAERPKGSFSTLEIQRTEQGDSAMYLCASSLDRGSTEAFFGQGTRLTVV.

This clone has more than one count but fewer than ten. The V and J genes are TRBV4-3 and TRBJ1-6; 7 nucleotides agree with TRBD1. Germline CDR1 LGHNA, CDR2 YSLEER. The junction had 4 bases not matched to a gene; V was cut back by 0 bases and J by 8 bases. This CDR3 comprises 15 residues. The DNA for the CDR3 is TGCGCCAGCAGCCAAGAGACAGGGTTTTATTCACCCCTCCACTTT. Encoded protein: CASSQETGFYSPLHF.

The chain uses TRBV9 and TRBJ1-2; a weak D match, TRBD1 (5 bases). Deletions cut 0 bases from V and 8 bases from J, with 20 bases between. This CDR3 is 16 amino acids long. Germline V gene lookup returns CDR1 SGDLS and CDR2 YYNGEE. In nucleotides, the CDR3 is TGTGCCAGCAGCGTAGGAGGGGTCGGGAGTGTGAGGGGCTACACCTTC. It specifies CASSVGGVGSVRGYTF.

The CDR3 region is CASSPRTGQSTEAFF. The CDR3 bases are TGTGCCAGCAGCCCGCGGACAGGGCAAAGCACTGAAGCTTTCTTT. J is TRBJ1-1 and V is TRBV7-9; 8 nucleotides line up with TRBD1. Looked up from germline, CDR1 is SEHNR and CDR2 is FQNEAQ (reference sequence). The V gene end was trimmed by 5 bases and the J gene end by 4 bases; junction bases not matched to a gene: 9. This CDR3 spans 15 amino acids.

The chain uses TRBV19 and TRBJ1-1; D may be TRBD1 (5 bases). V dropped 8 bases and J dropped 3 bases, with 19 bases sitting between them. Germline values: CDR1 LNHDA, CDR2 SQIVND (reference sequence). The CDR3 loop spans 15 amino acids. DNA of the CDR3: TGTGCCAGTTTTGACCCGCGGGGCGGTTACACTGAAGCTTTCTTT. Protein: CASFDPRGGYTEAFF.

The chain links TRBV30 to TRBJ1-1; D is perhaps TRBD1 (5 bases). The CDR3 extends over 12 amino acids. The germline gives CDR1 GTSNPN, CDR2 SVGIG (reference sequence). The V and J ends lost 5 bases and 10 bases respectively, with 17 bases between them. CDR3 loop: CAWGRPGRVAFF. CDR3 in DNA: TGTGCCTGGGGCAGACCAGGGAGGGTAGCTTTCTTT.

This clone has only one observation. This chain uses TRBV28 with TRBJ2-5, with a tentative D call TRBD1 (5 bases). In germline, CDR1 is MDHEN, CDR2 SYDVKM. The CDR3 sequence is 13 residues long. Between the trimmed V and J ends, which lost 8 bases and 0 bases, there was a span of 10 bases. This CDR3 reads CASFPGNQETQYF. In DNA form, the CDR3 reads TGTGCCAGCTTCCCAGGGAACCAAGAGACCCAGTACTTC.

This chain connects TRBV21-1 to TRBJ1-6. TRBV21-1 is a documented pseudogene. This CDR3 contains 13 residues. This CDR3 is CASPAGGDSPLHF. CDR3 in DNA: TGTGCCAGCCCTGCGGGGGGCGATTCACCCCTCCACTTT.

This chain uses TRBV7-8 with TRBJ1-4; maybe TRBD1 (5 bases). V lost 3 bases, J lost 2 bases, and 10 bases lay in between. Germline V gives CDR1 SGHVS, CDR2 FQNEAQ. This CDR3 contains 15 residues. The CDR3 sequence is CASSLRGPTNEKLFF. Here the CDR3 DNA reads TGTGCCAGCAGCTTGAGGGGTCCCACTAATGAAAAACTGTTTTTT.

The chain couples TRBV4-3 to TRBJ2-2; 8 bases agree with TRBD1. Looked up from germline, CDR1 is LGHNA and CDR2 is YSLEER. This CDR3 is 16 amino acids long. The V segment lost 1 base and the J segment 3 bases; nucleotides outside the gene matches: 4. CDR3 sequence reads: CASSQALTGDTGELFF. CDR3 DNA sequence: TGCGCCAGCAGCCAAGCCCTGACAGGGGACACCGGGGAGCTGTTTTTT.

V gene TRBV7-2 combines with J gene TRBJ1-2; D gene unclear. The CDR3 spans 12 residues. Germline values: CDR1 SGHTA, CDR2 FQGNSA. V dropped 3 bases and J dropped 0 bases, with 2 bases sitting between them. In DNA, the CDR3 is TGTGCCAGCAGCTTGGCTAACTATGGCTACACCTTC. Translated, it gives CASSLANYGYTF.

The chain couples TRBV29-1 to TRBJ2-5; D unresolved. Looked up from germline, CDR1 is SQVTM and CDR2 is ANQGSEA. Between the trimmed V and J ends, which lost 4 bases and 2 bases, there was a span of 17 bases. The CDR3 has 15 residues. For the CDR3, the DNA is TGCAGCGTTGCCTCGTTCCACAGCCGACAAGAGACCCAGTACTTC. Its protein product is CSVASFHSRQETQYF.

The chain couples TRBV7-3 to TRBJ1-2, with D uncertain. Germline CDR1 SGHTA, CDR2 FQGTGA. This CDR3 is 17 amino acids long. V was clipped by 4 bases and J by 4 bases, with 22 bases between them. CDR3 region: CASSSLLRSPGGYGYTF. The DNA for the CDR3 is TGTGCCAGCAGCTCCCTTCTCCGTAGCCCGGGAGGCTATGGCTACACCTTC.

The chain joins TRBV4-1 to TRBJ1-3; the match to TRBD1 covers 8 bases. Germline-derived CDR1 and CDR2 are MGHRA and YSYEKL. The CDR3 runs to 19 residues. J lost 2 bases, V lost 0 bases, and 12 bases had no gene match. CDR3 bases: TGCGCCAGCAGCCAAGATCATTCTTCAAGACAGGGGACTGGAAACACCATATATTTT. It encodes CASSQDHSSRQGTGNTIYF.

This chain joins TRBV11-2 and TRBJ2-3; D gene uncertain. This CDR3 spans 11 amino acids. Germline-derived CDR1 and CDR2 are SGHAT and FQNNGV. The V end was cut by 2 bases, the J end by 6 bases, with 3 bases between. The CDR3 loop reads CASSLFDTQYF. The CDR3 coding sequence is TGTGCCAGCAGCTTATTCGATACGCAGTATTTT. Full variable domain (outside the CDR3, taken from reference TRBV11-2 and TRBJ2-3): EAGVAQSPRYKIIEKRQSVAFWCNPISGHATLYWYQQILGQGPKLLIQFQNNGVVDDSQLPKDRFSAERLKGVDSTLKIQPAKLEDSAVYLCASSLFDTQYFGPGTRLTVL.

Here the CDR3 DNA reads TGTGCCAGCAGCTTAGGGTGGGATTCCTCCTACGAGCAGTACTTC. The encoded protein is CASSLGWDSSYEQYF. V and J are TRBV7-2 and TRBJ2-7; D gene unclear. The CDR3 extends over 15 amino acids. Deletions cut 1 base from V and 0 bases from J, with 10 bases between. Germline V gene sequence: CDR1 SGHTA, CDR2 FQGNSA.

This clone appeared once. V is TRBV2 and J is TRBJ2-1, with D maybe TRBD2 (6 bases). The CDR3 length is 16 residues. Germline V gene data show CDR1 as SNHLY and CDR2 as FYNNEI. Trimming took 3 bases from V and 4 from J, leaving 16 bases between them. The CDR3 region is CASSDSGLWRYNEQFF. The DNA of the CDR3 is TGTGCCAGCAGTGATAGCGGACTCTGGCGGTACAATGAGCAGTTCTTC.

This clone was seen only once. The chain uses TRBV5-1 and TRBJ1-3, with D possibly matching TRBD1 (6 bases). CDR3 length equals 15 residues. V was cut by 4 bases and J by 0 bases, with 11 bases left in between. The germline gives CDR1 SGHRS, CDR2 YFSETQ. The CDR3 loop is CASSPGHLSGNTIYF. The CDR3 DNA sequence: TGCGCCAGCAGCCCGGGACACCTCTCTGGAAACACCATATATTTT. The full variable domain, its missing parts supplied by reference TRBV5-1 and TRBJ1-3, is KAGVTQTPRYLIKTRGQQVTLSCSPISGHRSVSWYQQTPGQGLQFLFEYFSETQRNKGNFPGRFSGRQFSNSRSEMNVSTLELGDSALYLCASSPGHLSGNTIYFGEGSWLTVV.

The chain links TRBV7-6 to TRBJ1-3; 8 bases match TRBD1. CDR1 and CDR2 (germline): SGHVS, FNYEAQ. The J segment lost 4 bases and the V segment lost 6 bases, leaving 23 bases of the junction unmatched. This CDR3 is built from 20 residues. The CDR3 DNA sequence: TGTGCCAGCAGTCGCTACCCCGGGACAGGCTTGGGGTCGGGGGGAAACACCATATATTTT. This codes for CASSRYPGTGLGSGGNTIYF.

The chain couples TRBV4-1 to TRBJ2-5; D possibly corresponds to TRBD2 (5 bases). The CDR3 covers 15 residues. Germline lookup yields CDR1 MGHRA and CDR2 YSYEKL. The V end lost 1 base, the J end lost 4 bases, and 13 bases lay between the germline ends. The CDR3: CASSQGDRDRETQYF. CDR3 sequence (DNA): TGCGCCAGCAGCCAAGGAGATCGGGATAGAGAGACCCAGTACTTC.

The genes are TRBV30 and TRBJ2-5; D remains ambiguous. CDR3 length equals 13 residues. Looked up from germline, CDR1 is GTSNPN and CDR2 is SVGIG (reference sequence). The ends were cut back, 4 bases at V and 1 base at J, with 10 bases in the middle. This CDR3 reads CAWNPGGQETQYF. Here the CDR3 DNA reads TGTGCCTGGAACCCTGGCGGCCAAGAGACCCAGTACTTC.

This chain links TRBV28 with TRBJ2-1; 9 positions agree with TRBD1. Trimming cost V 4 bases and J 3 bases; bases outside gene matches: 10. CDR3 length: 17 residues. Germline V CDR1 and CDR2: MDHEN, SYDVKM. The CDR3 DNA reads TGTGCCAGCAGTTGGTTGGGCGCGGACAGGGGCTACAATGAGCAGTTCTTC. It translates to CASSWLGADRGYNEQFF.

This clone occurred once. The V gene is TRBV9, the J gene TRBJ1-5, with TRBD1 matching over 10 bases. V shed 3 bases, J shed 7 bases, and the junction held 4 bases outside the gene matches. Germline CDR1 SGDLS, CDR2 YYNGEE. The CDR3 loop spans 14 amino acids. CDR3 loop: CASSAGTGVQPQHF. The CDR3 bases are TGTGCCAGCAGCGCAGGGACAGGGGTCCAGCCCCAGCATTTT. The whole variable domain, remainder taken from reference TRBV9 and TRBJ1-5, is DSGVTQTPKHLITATGQRVTLRCSPRSGDLSVYWYQQSLDQGLQFLIQYYNGEERAKGNILERFSAQQFPDLHSELNLSSLELGDSALYFCASSAGTGVQPQHFGDGTRLSIL.

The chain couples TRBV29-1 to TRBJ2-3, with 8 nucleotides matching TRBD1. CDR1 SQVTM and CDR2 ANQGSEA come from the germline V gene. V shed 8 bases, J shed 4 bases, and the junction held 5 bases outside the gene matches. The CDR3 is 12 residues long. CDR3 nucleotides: TGCAGCCTTGGACAGGGCCCAGATACGCAGTATTTT. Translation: CSLGQGPDTQYF.

The DNA of the CDR3 is TGTGCCAGCAGTTACGAGGGGGGGCGAGAGACCCAGTACTTC. Protein: CASSYEGGRETQYF. The V call is TRBV6-5, the J call TRBJ2-5, with D possibly being TRBD2 (7 bases). The V end was cut by 2 bases, the J end by 4 bases, with 11 bases between. CDR1 is MNHEY and CDR2 is SVGAGI in the germline V gene. This CDR3 is built from 14 residues.

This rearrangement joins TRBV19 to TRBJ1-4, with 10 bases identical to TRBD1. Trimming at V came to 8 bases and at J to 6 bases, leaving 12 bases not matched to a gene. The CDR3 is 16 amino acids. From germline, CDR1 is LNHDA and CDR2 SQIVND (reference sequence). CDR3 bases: TGTGCCAGTCTATCATCCACCGGGACAGGGGATGAAAAACTGTTTTTT. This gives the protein CASLSSTGTGDEKLFF.